This TCR beta chain was captured in a study of cytomegalovirus exposure and HLA in healthy donors. The PCR employed 60 Vbeta primers together with 13 Jbeta primers. Here immunoSEQ multiplex PCR was the method, and the copy in TCRdb shows in-frame clones only, minus some. This sample has some 190,000 clones, with 82% found just once. The CDR3 is 18 amino acids. V dropped 0 bases and J dropped 0 bases, with 15 bases sitting between them. The source is a man aged 40-50 years in good health and CMV-seronegative. The V call is TRBV5-3, the J call TRBJ2-2; maybe TRBD2 (5 bases). TRBV5-3 is placed among ORFs of uncertain function. The sequenced sample was PBMCs. CDR3 protein: CARSLVGYRRANTGELFF. The CDR3 DNA reads as TGTGCCAGAAGCTTGGTAGGGTATCGGCGGGCGAACACCGGGGAGCTGTTTTTT.